Each of the 4 T cell receptor beta chains below was sequenced from the same sample in a study of cytomegalovirus exposure and HLA in healthy donors. Only in-frame clones appear in the TCRdb table, and some are missing; sequencing was by immunoSEQ multiplex PCR. Of 200,000 to 250,000 clones listed, around 87% were seen once; the top ten hold roughly 2%. The sample taken for sequencing was PBMCs. These receptors originate from a woman under 30 in good health and CMV-seropositive.

This chain joins TRBV11-2 and TRBJ2-4; D remains ambiguous. The germline gives CDR1 SGHAT, CDR2 FQNNGV. V was shortened by 5 bases and J by 0 bases, with 5 bases between the two germline ends. The CDR3 runs 13 residues. CDR3 nucleotides: TGTGCCAGCAGCCTCTTAGCCAAAAACATTCAGTACTTC. Its protein product is CASSLLAKNIQYF.

The J gene is TRBJ2-1, the V gene TRBV30; 8 bases are shared with TRBD1. Per germline, CDR1 GTSNPN and CDR2 SVGIG (reference sequence). This CDR3 spans 16 amino acids. Unmatched junction bases numbered 8, after V lost 4 bases and J lost 0 bases. CDR3 region: CAWNPRDRSSYNEQFF. The DNA of the CDR3 is TGTGCCTGGAACCCAAGGGACAGGAGCTCCTACAATGAGCAGTTCTTC.

This clone was seen only a few times. V usage is TRBV30 and J usage is TRBJ1-2; TRBD1 aligns across 7 bases. Germline-derived CDR1 and CDR2 are GTSNPN and SVGIG (reference sequence). This CDR3 has 13 residues. Trimming at V came to 6 bases and at J to 2 bases, leaving 6 bases not matched to a gene. CDR3 sequence reads: CACLRDRNYGYTF. CDR3 nucleotide sequence: TGTGCCTGTCTACGGGACAGAAACTATGGCTACACCTTC.

On this clone: At the DNA level, this CDR3 is encoded by other sequences in the same sample as well. The rearrangement links TRBV7-9 to TRBJ2-1; D gene unclear. Germline CDR1 is SEHNR and CDR2 is FQNEAQ (reference sequence). The CDR3 is 14 amino acids. V lost 1 base and J lost 0, with 4 bases in between. CDR3 bases: TGTGCCAGCAGCTTAGTTTACTCCTACAATGAGCAGTTCTTC. Translation gives CASSLVYSYNEQFF.